Listed here are 20 T cell receptor beta chains from one sample, sequenced in a study of post-analysis software for immune sequencing data. Study-level findings and limits: Controls showed lower frequencies than patients for 5 or 6 TRBV segments, and TRBV5-6, TRBV5-1 and TRBV20-1 were among these.

Incorporated into the TCR beta cDNA libraries were unique molecular identifiers, which served to reduce PCR and sequencing biases. Via MiXCR, TCRdb re-called the PCR reads, giving one row per CDR3 protein. The table records hundreds of thousands of distinct CDR3 sequences, less than 35% of them present only once. For these TCRs, the target antigens are not known. Sequenced sample: blood. Receptors were obtained from a girl between 5 and 17 years old with multiple sclerosis.

This clonotype was recorded a few times. The CDR3 nucleotides read TGCGCCAGCAGCCGTAGGGACAGGGGAATCGATGAGCAGTTCTTC. The encoded protein is CASSRRDRGIDEQFF. The chain combines TRBV4-1 with TRBJ2-1; 10 nucleotides align to TRBD1. There are 15 residues in the CDR3. V lost 4 bases to trimming and J lost 8 bases; unmatched junction nucleotides: 8. Per germline, CDR1 MGHRA and CDR2 YSYEKL.

This rearrangement joins TRBV4-3 to TRBJ2-1; 14 bases agree with TRBD2. V lost 4 bases and J lost 8; bases outside the gene matches: 4. The CDR3 runs 15 residues. Per germline, CDR1 LGHNA and CDR2 YSLEER. CDR3 amino acids: CASSPGTSGRYEQFF. The CDR3 bases are TGCGCCAGCAGCCCCGGGACTAGCGGGAGATATGAGCAGTTCTTC.

In its sample, this clonotype was seen once. The chain couples TRBV7-2 to TRBJ2-3; 8 bases are a match to TRBD2. The CDR3 runs to 18 residues. Germline V gives CDR1 SGHTA, CDR2 FQGNSA. Trimming at V came to 4 bases and at J to 2 bases, leaving 14 bases not matched to a gene. CDR3 in amino acids: CASSSPPSMRGVTDTQYF. The CDR3 bases are TGTGCCAGCAGCTCCCCCCCCTCTATGCGGGGGGTCACAGATACGCAGTATTTT.

The chain joins TRBV11-2 to TRBJ1-2, with D possibly TRBD1 on 5 matching bases. This CDR3 region has 14 residues. Deletions cut 5 bases from V and 1 base from J, with 11 bases between. In germline, CDR1 is SGHAT, CDR2 FQNNGV. The CDR3 bases are TGTGCCAGCAGCCGAAGCGACAGTAACTATGGCTACACCTTC. Its protein is CASSRSDSNYGYTF.

CDR3 in amino acids: CASSQDRGMGQPQHF. CDR3 nucleotides: TGCGCCAGCAGCCAAGACAGGGGAATGGGACAGCCCCAGCATTTT. The J gene is TRBJ1-5, the V gene TRBV4-1, with D possibly matching TRBD1 (6 bases). Germline V gene sequence: CDR1 MGHRA, CDR2 YSYEKL. The V gene lost 0 bases and the J gene lost 7 bases, with 13 bases spanning the gap. The CDR3 is made up of 15 amino acids.

The chain joins TRBV29-1 to TRBJ2-1, with TRBD1 matching over 9 bases. Per germline, CDR1 SQVTM and CDR2 ANQGSEA. There are 14 residues in the CDR3. The V gene end was trimmed by 4 bases and the J gene end by 8 bases; junction bases not matched to a gene: 9. The CDR3 DNA is TGCAGCGTTGGAGGGGGACAGGGTTGGCATGAGCAGTTCTTC. Its protein product is CSVGGGQGWHEQFF.

The chain uses TRBV6-2 or TRBV6-3 and TRBJ2-7; a weak D match, TRBD2 (6 bases). Trimming took 5 bases from V and 0 from J, leaving 14 bases between them. This CDR3 has 15 amino acids. Germline CDR1 MNHEY, CDR2 SVGEGT. In DNA, the CDR3 is TGTGCCAGCAGTACGACCTTAGCGGTCTCCTACGAGCAGTACTTC. Protein product: CASSTTLAVSYEQYF.

The V and J genes are TRBV29-1 and TRBJ2-5; D call uncertain. V shed 2 bases and J shed 4 bases, with 17 bases lying between them. Per the germline V gene, CDR1 is SQVTM and CDR2 is ANQGSEA. The CDR3 is 15 amino acids. CDR3 nucleotides: TGCAGCGTTGAAAATCCCGGCAGGAATAGAGAGACCCAGTACTTC. Translating it yields CSVENPGRNRETQYF.

Notes on this clonotype: An end of the junction differs from the germline gene, which may be a read error. The V call is TRBV12-3 or TRBV12-4, the J call TRBJ2-6, with 7 bases matching TRBD1. The CDR3 has 18 residues. The CDR3 DNA is TGTGCCAGCAGTTTGGCGACAGGGTCTAGCTCTGGGGCCAACGTCCCGACTTTC. It specifies CASSLATGSSSGANVPTF.

This clonotype was found a few times. The gene calls are TRBV20-1 and TRBJ1-2; no reliable D call. Trimming removed 4 bases at V and 2 bases at J, with 17 bases between. This CDR3 is built from 15 residues. The V gene's germline CDR1 is DFQATT and CDR2 SNEGSKA (reference sequence). The CDR3 spells CSAKGWVRFNYGYTF. Here the CDR3 DNA reads TGCAGTGCTAAGGGATGGGTGCGGTTCAACTATGGCTACACCTTC.

This chain links TRBV20-1 with TRBJ1-1; D gene uncertain. The CDR3 covers 13 residues. CDR1 is DFQATT, CDR2 SNEGSKA, per germline (reference sequence). V was cut by 0 bases and J by 8 bases, with 13 bases left in between. CDR3 loop: CSARDPGLTEAFF. Written as DNA, the CDR3 is TGCAGTGCTAGAGACCCAGGACTCACCGAAGCTTTCTTT.

This chain links TRBV28 with TRBJ2-1, with 9 bases that match TRBD2. The DNA matches TRBJ2-7 better at its end, which makes the J call doubtful. This CDR3 comprises 17 residues. The germline V gene has CDR1 MDHEN and CDR2 SYDVKM. CDR3 loop: CASSLQLLAGEYNEQYF. Written as DNA, the CDR3 is TGTGCCAGCAGTTTACAACTACTAGCGGGCGAATACAATGAGCAGTACTTC.

The V call is TRBV7-2, the J call TRBJ2-4; TRBD1 might be the D (5 bases). Trimming removed 5 bases at V and 6 bases at J, with 20 bases between. This CDR3 comprises 16 residues. Germline V gene data show CDR1 as SGHTA and CDR2 as FQGNSA. The CDR3 coding sequence is TGTGCCAGCAGCCCCATCCCCGGGCCCACAGGAAACATTCAGTACTTC. Amino acids: CASSPIPGPTGNIQYF.

This clonotype showed up many times. V usage is TRBV20-1 and J usage is TRBJ2-3; 11 nucleotides align to TRBD2. Per germline, CDR1 DFQATT and CDR2 SNEGSKA (reference sequence). The CDR3 is made up of 14 amino acids. V trimming: 6 bases; J trimming: 2 bases; junction bases outside the gene matches: 4. The CDR3 nucleotides read TGCAGTGCCTCGACTAGCGGGGTCACAGATACGCAGTATTTT. Amino acids: CSASTSGVTDTQYF.

This clonotype was seen repeatedly, ten times or more. J is TRBJ2-3 and V is TRBV20-1; tentatively, D is TRBD2 (5 bases). The germline V gene has CDR1 DFQATT and CDR2 SNEGSKA (reference sequence). The CDR3 length is 14 residues. The V end was cut by 6 bases, the J end by 2 bases, with 15 bases between. The CDR3 region has the DNA TGCAGTGCCAAGGACTGGGCCCTCACAGATACGCAGTATTTT. This gives the protein CSAKDWALTDTQYF.

The chain employs TRBV6-1 and TRBJ1-6, with a weak D call TRBD1 (6 bases). CDR1 and CDR2 from the germline V gene are MNHNS and SASEGT. V lost 2 bases to trimming and J lost 10 bases, with 15 bases between them. The CDR3 runs 15 residues. CDR3 coding DNA: TGTGCCAGCAGTGAATCCCAGACAGGATTCTCACCCCTCCACTTT. This codes for CASSESQTGFSPLHF.

The CDR3 reads CASRGAGGNEQFF. For the CDR3, the DNA is TGTGCCAGCAGAGGGGCGGGAGGAAATGAGCAGTTCTTC. The chain joins TRBV11-3 to TRBJ2-1; 8 bases agree with TRBD2. Germline loops: CDR1 SGHNT, CDR2 YENEEA. The V and J ends lost 6 bases and 7 bases, in that order; junction bases with no gene match: 5. The CDR3 length is 13 residues.

This clonotype was detected only once. The chain has TRBV7-2 and TRBJ2-3, with D unresolved. The V gene lost 6 bases and the J gene lost 5 bases, with 18 bases spanning the gap. The CDR3 covers 15 residues. The germline V gene encodes CDR1 SGHTA and CDR2 FQGNSA. CDR3 nucleotide sequence: TGTGCCAGCAGTCGAGACGGCCTCGGCGGAGATACGCAGTATTTT. As protein: CASSRDGLGGDTQYF.

This clonotype was observed at least ten times. This chain joins TRBV29-1 and TRBJ2-1; D possibly corresponds to TRBD1 (6 bases). CDR1 and CDR2 (germline): SQVTM, ANQGSEA. The CDR3 runs to 14 residues. Trimming removed 6 bases from V and 0 bases from J, with 12 bases in between. The CDR3 sequence: CSVVDRSSYNEQFF. For the CDR3, the DNA is TGCAGCGTCGTCGACAGGAGCTCCTACAATGAGCAGTTCTTC.

This chain connects TRBV29-1 to TRBJ2-5; 15 bases are a match to TRBD2. Germline V gives CDR1 SQVTM, CDR2 ANQGSEA. There are 21 residues in the CDR3. The V and J ends lost 3 bases and 5 bases, in that order; junction bases with no gene match: 22. CDR3 bases: TGCAGCGTTGACGGGTTGTGGACTAGCGGGAGGGCCGCGATGGTGGCCGAGACCCAGTACTTC. Amino acids: CSVDGLWTSGRAAMVAETQYF.